The next 14 T cell receptor beta chains were all read from a single sample in a study of Ad26.COV2.S vaccination and SARS-CoV-2 variants. Treatment described: about 20 received Ad26.COV2.S at low or high dose, single or two shots; a few received placebo; per-sample allocation not given. The investigators took samples on day 63 after the first vaccine or placebo injection. Only in-frame clones appear in the TCRdb table, and some are missing; sequencing was by immunoSEQ multiplex PCR. This table has 330,000 or so clones, 90% appearing once. The specimen comprised peripheral blood, sampled in a trial of Ad26.COV2.S vaccine versus placebo. Receptors were obtained from a person aged 18-60 years who received the Ad26.COV2.S COVID-19 vaccine or a placebo.

V is TRBV5-6 and J is TRBJ1-1, with D maybe TRBD1 (5 bases). Trimming cost V 2 bases and J 0 bases, with 14 bases left between them. The CDR3 contains 16 residues. The germline gives CDR1 SGHDT, CDR2 YYEEEE. CDR3 sequence (DNA): TGTGCCAGCAGCTTACAGGTAAACGGGATGAACACTGAAGCTTTCTTT. It is translated as CASSLQVNGMNTEAFF.

The chain links TRBV29-1 to TRBJ1-1; tentative D call: TRBD1 (5 bases). V lost 2 bases to trimming and J lost 4 bases, with 14 bases between them. The CDR3 extends over 14 amino acids. The germline V gene encodes CDR1 SQVTM and CDR2 ANQGSEA. CDR3 coding DNA: TGCAGCGTTGAAACACGGGAGGGGAGCACTGAAGCTTTCTTT. Protein sequence: CSVETREGSTEAFF.

CDR3 in DNA: TGCGCCAGCAGCCAAGAGACTAGCGGGGGGACTACTCGGACCCAGTACTTC. Translating it yields CASSQETSGGTTRTQYF. This chain connects TRBV4-3 to TRBJ2-5; 13 bases fit TRBD2. Germline V gene data show CDR1 as LGHNA and CDR2 as YSLEER. J lost 7 bases, V lost 0 bases, and 8 bases had no gene match. This CDR3 has 17 residues.

The rearrangement uses TRBV5-8 and TRBJ2-7, with D uncertain. Trimming stripped 4 bases from V and 2 bases from J, with 13 bases between. From germline, CDR1 is SGHTS and CDR2 YDEGEE. The CDR3 length is 14 residues. The chain's CDR3 is CASSDLRGPYEQYF. The CDR3 nucleotides read TGTGCCAGCAGCGACCTTAGAGGCCCCTACGAGCAGTACTTC.

The V call is TRBV4-3, the J call TRBJ1-5, with TRBD1 matching 9 bases. Trimming at V came to 0 bases and at J to 8 bases, leaving 5 bases not matched to a gene. CDR3 length: 15 amino acids. The germline V gene encodes CDR1 LGHNA and CDR2 YSLEER. The CDR3 loop reads CASSQDITGGKPQHF. CDR3 nucleotides: TGCGCCAGCAGCCAAGATATAACAGGGGGCAAGCCCCAGCATTTT.

The rearrangement uses TRBV4-3 and TRBJ2-2; weak D call: TRBD2 (5 bases). The germline gives CDR1 LGHNA, CDR2 YSLEER. Trimming cost V 1 base and J 2 bases, with 23 bases left between them. This CDR3 has 20 residues. CDR3 sequence (DNA): TGCGCCAGCAGCCAAGTCCCTCATATGGTAGGGAGATTCAACACCGGGGAGCTGTTTTTT. Its protein is CASSQVPHMVGRFNTGELFF.

The CDR3 spells CASSIPWGSEQYF. The DNA of the CDR3 is TGTGCCAGTAGTATTCCGTGGGGGAGCGAGCAGTACTTC. The chain employs TRBV19 and TRBJ2-7; possibly TRBD1 or TRBD2 for D (5 bases each). CDR1 and CDR2 from the germline V gene are LNHDA and SQIVND (reference sequence). V dropped 3 bases and J dropped 6 bases, with 12 bases sitting between them. This CDR3 contains 13 residues.

This chain uses TRBV10-1 with TRBJ1-4, with D maybe TRBD1 (5 bases). CDR1 WNHNN and CDR2 SYGVQD come from the germline V gene (reference sequence). The CDR3 extends over 14 amino acids. V lost 4 bases and J lost 4, with 10 bases in between. As DNA, the CDR3 is TGCGCCAGCAGTGGATTGGGGGATAATGAAAAACTGTTTTTT. Protein sequence: CASSGLGDNEKLFF.

V gene TRBV6-5 combines with J gene TRBJ2-1; 7 bases are a match to TRBD2. The CDR3 is 15 residues long. The V and J ends lost 6 bases and 6 bases, in that order; junction bases with no gene match: 11. The V gene's germline CDR1 is MNHEY and CDR2 SVGAGI. CDR3 protein: CASSHFKGGLNEQFF. In DNA, the CDR3 is TGTGCCAGCAGCCACTTTAAGGGAGGGCTCAATGAGCAGTTCTTC.

The chain joins TRBV5-1 to TRBJ1-3, with D possibly being TRBD1 (6 bases). The V and J ends lost 4 bases and 3 bases respectively, with 23 bases between them. CDR1 is SGHRS, CDR2 YFSETQ, per germline. The CDR3 totals 18 residues. The CDR3 region has the DNA TGCGCCAGCAGCGAACAGGGAGGGAAGGCTTCTTTTGGAAACACCATATATTTT. Translation gives CASSEQGGKASFGNTIYF.

The genes are TRBV6-2 or TRBV6-3 and TRBJ1-6, with D maybe TRBD1 (5 bases). The CDR3 contains 20 residues. Trimming pared 7 bases from V and 13 bases from J, leaving 38 bases between. Germline lookup yields CDR1 MNHEY and CDR2 SVGEGT. CDR3 sequence reads: CASTPRGVDPQFTRLGPLHF. For the CDR3, the DNA is TGTGCCAGCACCCCGAGGGGTGTGGATCCTCAATTCACCCGGTTAGGGCCCCTCCACTTT.

This clone showed up just a few times. The chain has TRBV19 and TRBJ1-2, with D possibly being TRBD1 (6 bases). Germline CDR1 reads LNHDA; CDR2 reads SQIVND (reference sequence). V dropped 8 bases and J dropped 4 bases, with 14 bases sitting between them. The CDR3 totals 13 residues. CDR3 amino acids: CASQKQGVYGYTF. CDR3 in DNA: TGTGCCAGTCAAAAACAGGGTGTCTATGGCTACACCTTC.

The rearrangement uses TRBV2 and TRBJ1-5; TRBD1 aligns across 10 bases. V was clipped by 8 bases and J by 4 bases; unmatched bases: 8. Per the germline V gene, CDR1 is SNHLY and CDR2 is FYNNEI. The CDR3 length is 15 residues. CDR3 nucleotide sequence: TGTGCCAGCGAGGATGGACAGGGGGTTAATCAGCCCCAGCATTTT. It translates to CASEDGQGVNQPQHF.

CDR3 region: CADHHDGGKSSGNTIYF. The DNA for the CDR3 is TGTGCCGACCACCATGACGGGGGCAAGAGCTCTGGAAACACCATATATTTT. The V gene is TRBV6-4, the J gene TRBJ1-3; D perhaps matches TRBD1 (6 bases). Trimming stripped 11 bases from V and 0 bases from J, with 23 bases between. The CDR3 sequence is 17 residues long. The germline V gene encodes CDR1 MRHNA and CDR2 SNTAGT.